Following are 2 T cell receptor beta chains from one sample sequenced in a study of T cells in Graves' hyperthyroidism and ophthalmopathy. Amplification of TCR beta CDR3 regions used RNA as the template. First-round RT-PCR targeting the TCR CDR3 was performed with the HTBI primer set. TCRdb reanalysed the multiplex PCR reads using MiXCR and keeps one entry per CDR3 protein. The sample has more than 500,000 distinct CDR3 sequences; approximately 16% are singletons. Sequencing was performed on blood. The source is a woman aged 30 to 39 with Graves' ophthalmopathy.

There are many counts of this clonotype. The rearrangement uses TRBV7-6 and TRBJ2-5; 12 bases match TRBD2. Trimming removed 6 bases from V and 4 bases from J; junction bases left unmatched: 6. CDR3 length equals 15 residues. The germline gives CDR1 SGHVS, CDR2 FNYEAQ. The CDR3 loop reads CASRSLAGGRETQYF. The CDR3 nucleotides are TGTGCCAGCAGATCTCTAGCGGGAGGGCGAGAGACCCAGTACTTC.

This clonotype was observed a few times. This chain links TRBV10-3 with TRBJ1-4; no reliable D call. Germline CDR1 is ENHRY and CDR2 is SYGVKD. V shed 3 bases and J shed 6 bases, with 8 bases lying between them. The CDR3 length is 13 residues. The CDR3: CAISDGRDEKLFF. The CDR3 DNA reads TGTGCCATCAGTGATGGGAGGGATGAAAAACTGTTTTTT.